This T cell receptor (beta chain) was obtained from a study of regulatory T cells in long-lasting Graves disease. According to the study, TCR beta libraries were built with iRepertoire HTBI primers and CDR3-region Arm-PCR. Using its own MiXCR run on the multiplex PCR reads, TCRdb lists one record per CDR3 protein. The sample holds more than 450,000 distinct CDR3 sequences, about 12% seen once. The time point denotes: newly diagnosed GD, antithyroid drugs for less than 3 months. Generation of the TCR library employed RNA extracted from PBMCs. This clonotype was detected only a few times. Its matching antigen is unknown. Study-wide points: Sampling was limited to peripheral blood rather than thyroid tissue.

These same data were also listed under a study on T cells in Graves' hyperthyroidism and ophthalmopathy. From that paper: A 13 V-J model separated ophthalmopathy from stable hyperthyroidism. The model forecast ophthalmopathy, anticipating it by a median around 6.5 months before onset.

The input for sequencing was peripheral blood mononuclear cells (PBMCs), taken at new diagnosis, from a patient treated with antithyroid drugs. The receptor was isolated from a young woman with Graves disease.

The CDR3 reads CASSYFPAAGGNEQFF. CDR3 nucleotide sequence: TGTGCCAGCAGTTACTTTCCAGCGGCTGGGGGCAATGAGCAGTTCTTC. The chain uses TRBV6-9 and TRBJ2-1, with D perhaps assigned TRBD1 or TRBD2 (5 bases each). The germline CDR1 and CDR2 sequences are MNHGY and SVAAGI. The V end was cut by 3 bases, the J end by 6 bases, with 18 bases between. The CDR3 is 16 amino acids.